The 18 T cell receptor beta chains reported below all come from one sample, sequenced in a study of technical replicates of blood from a few donors (dated by TCRdb to 2016 to 2017). The library was obtained by the immunoSEQ multiplex PCR assay. TCRdb provides this immuneACCESS table in a form limited to in-frame rearrangements. Some clones are lacking; in checked studies, under half of them reflect an unresolved V gene, and why the rest are absent is not known. Recorded for this sample are approximately 66,000 clones; roughly 90% of them occurred a single time. Around 5% of the sample goes to the ten largest clones. The sequenced sample was PBMCs. These receptors all stem from a human donor in good health. Some clones in this sample may be carry-over from other donors' samples.

V and J are TRBV18 and TRBJ1-2; TRBD1 might be the D (5 bases). Germline V gene data show CDR1 as KGHSH and CDR2 as LQKENI. The length of the CDR3 is 12 residues. Trimming removed 2 bases at V and 5 bases at J, with 6 bases between. CDR3 amino acids: CASSPSGYGYTF. The CDR3 nucleotides read TGTGCCAGCTCACCATCAGGGTATGGCTACACCTTC.

The rearrangement uses TRBV7-2 and TRBJ2-2; TRBD2 is a possible D gene (6 bases). The CDR3 has 16 residues. CDR1 SGHTA and CDR2 FQGNSA come from the germline V gene. Trimming removed 1 base from V and 6 bases from J, with 15 bases in between. CDR3 in DNA: TGTGCCAGCAGCTTAGACCCGGGACTCGGGGCCGGGGAGCTGTTTTTT. Amino acid sequence: CASSLDPGLGAGELFF.

The gene calls are TRBV19 and TRBJ1-6; 7 nucleotides line up with TRBD1. V shed 6 bases and J 7 bases; nucleotides not matched to a gene: 15. The CDR3 runs to 17 residues. Per the germline V gene, CDR1 is LNHDA and CDR2 is SQIVND (reference sequence). The CDR3 DNA follows: TGTGCCAGTAGGCTCGATCACGGGACAGACATAAATTCACCCCTCCACTTT. Translation: CASRLDHGTDINSPLHF.

A single count supports this clone. CDR3 loop: CASRKTSGALQETQYF. The CDR3 DNA reads as TGTGCCAGCAGGAAAACTAGCGGGGCGCTTCAAGAGACCCAGTACTTC. The chain has TRBV7-2 and TRBJ2-5; 10 positions agree with TRBD2. Germline-derived CDR1 and CDR2 are SGHTA and FQGNSA. J lost 2 bases, V lost 6 bases, and 9 bases had no gene match. The CDR3 loop spans 16 amino acids. The complete variable domain, with remaining parts taken from reference TRBV7-2 and TRBJ2-5, reads GAGVSQSPSNKVTEKGKDVELRCDPISGHTALYWYRQSLGQGLEFLIYFQGNSAPDKSGLPSDRFSAERTGGSVSTLTIQRTQQEDSAVYLCASRKTSGALQETQYFGPGTRLLVL.

The J gene is TRBJ2-1, the V gene TRBV29-1; TRBD1 matches at 9 bases. Germline V gene sequence: CDR1 SQVTM, CDR2 ANQGSEA. Trimming cost V 3 bases and J 1 base; bases outside gene matches: 4. The CDR3 sequence is 15 residues long. In DNA, the CDR3 is TGCAGCGTTGATGGACAGGGGAATTCCTACAATGAGCAGTTCTTC. This encodes CSVDGQGNSYNEQFF.

The chain has TRBV29-1 and TRBJ1-2; a weak D match, TRBD1 (5 bases). Trimming shortened V by 0 bases and J by 1 base, and 15 bases separated the two germline ends. Germline CDR1 reads SQVTM; CDR2 reads ANQGSEA. This CDR3 is built from 16 residues. The CDR3 here is CSVEDPSRAVNYGYTF. The CDR3 region has the DNA TGCAGCGTTGAAGATCCGTCCAGGGCGGTTAACTATGGCTACACCTTC. Complete variable domain (other parts from reference TRBV29-1 and TRBJ1-2): SAVISQKPSRDICQRGTSLTIQCQVDSQVTMMFWYRQQPGQSLTLIATANQGSEATYESGFVIDKFPISRPNLTFSTLTVSNMSPEDSSIYLCSVEDPSRAVNYGYTFGSGTRLTVV.

J is TRBJ1-1 and V is TRBV14, with D tentatively TRBD1 (5 bases). The CDR3 extends over 14 amino acids. Germline loops: CDR1 SGHDN, CDR2 FVKESK. V was cut by 0 bases and J by 4 bases, with 9 bases left in between. The CDR3 bases are TGTGCCAGCAGCCAAGAAGGGGTACCCACTGAAGCTTTCTTT. Its translation is CASSQEGVPTEAFF.

The V gene is TRBV5-8, the J gene TRBJ2-1; the match to TRBD2 covers 7 bases. Germline V gene lookup returns CDR1 SGHTS and CDR2 YDEGEE. The CDR3 spans 16 residues. J lost 0 bases, V lost 1 base, and 4 bases had no gene match. The DNA of the CDR3 is TGTGCCAGCAGCTTGTTGGGCGGGAGCTCCTACAATGAGCAGTTCTTC. Translating gives CASSLLGGSSYNEQFF.

The chain couples TRBV7-9 to TRBJ2-7; 9 nucleotides align to TRBD2. V lost 1 base and J lost 3; bases outside the gene matches: 7. The CDR3 length is 16 residues. Germline-derived CDR1 and CDR2 are SEHNR and FQNEAQ (reference sequence). The CDR3 nucleotides are TGTGCCAGCAGCTTAGATCTAGCGGGGTCAAACTACGAGCAGTACTTC. This encodes CASSLDLAGSNYEQYF. Full variable domain (outside the CDR3, taken from reference TRBV7-9 and TRBJ2-7): DTGVSQNPRHKITKRGQNVTFRCDPISEHNRLYWYRQTLGQGPEFLTYFQNEAQLEKSRLLSDRFSAERPKGSFSTLEIQRTEQGDSAMYLCASSLDLAGSNYEQYFGPGTRLTVT.

This clone came up a few times. This sequence joins TRBV6-1 and TRBJ2-2; 7 nucleotides match TRBD1. From germline, CDR1 is MNHNS and CDR2 SASEGT. The CDR3 loop spans 14 amino acids. Trimming took 11 bases from V and 2 from J; bases not matched to a gene: 8. In nucleotides, the CDR3 is TGTGCCGGAACCGGGACAGCTAACACCGGGGAGCTGTTTTTT. It codes for CAGTGTANTGELFF.

V and J are TRBV18 and TRBJ1-1; possibly TRBD1 for D (6 bases). The V gene lost 2 bases and the J gene lost 0 bases, with 13 bases spanning the gap. The length of the CDR3 is 16 residues. CDR1 and CDR2 from the germline V gene are KGHSH and LQKENI. CDR3 loop: CASSPYTTGLNTEAFF. In DNA form, the CDR3 reads TGTGCCAGCTCACCATATACTACAGGGTTGAACACTGAAGCTTTCTTT.

This clone has a handful of counts. V is TRBV6-1 and J is TRBJ2-7, with 7 bases identical to TRBD1. J was trimmed by 0 bases and V by 5 bases; bases with no gene match: 7. CDR3 length: 15 amino acids. Germline CDR1 is MNHNS and CDR2 is SASEGT. The CDR3: CASSQGTASSYEQYF. The CDR3 region has the DNA TGTGCCAGCAGTCAAGGGACAGCCAGCTCCTACGAGCAGTACTTC.

The V call is TRBV7-3, the J call TRBJ2-1; 13 bases are shared with TRBD2. The trim removed 0 bases at V and 9 bases at J, leaving 2 bases unmatched. The CDR3 has 15 amino acids. Germline CDR1 SGHTA, CDR2 FQGTGA. CDR3 sequence: CASSLTGTSGAEQFF. Written as DNA, the CDR3 is TGTGCCAGCAGCTTAACGGGGACTAGCGGGGCTGAGCAGTTCTTC.

The chain links TRBV7-2 to TRBJ1-3; D is possibly TRBD1 (6 bases). Trimming removed 1 base at V and 9 bases at J, with 7 bases between. The germline V gene encodes CDR1 SGHTA and CDR2 FQGNSA. The CDR3 runs to 12 residues. DNA of the CDR3: TGTGCCAGCAGCTTAGGCAGGGGCACCATATATTTT. Its protein product is CASSLGRGTIYF.

The chain uses TRBV27 and TRBJ2-1; D might be TRBD2 (6 bases). The germline V gene encodes CDR1 MNHEY and CDR2 SMNVEV (reference sequence). This CDR3 is 14 amino acids long. V dropped 6 bases and J dropped 7 bases, with 16 bases sitting between them. CDR3 bases: TGTGCCAGCAGCCGGGACCTTGGGAGGAATGAGCAGTTCTTC. Translated: CASSRDLGRNEQFF.

The V gene is TRBV28, the J gene TRBJ2-6; D remains ambiguous. Germline CDR1 and CDR2: MDHEN and SYDVKM. This CDR3 spans 16 amino acids. Trimming left V 3 bases short and J 4 bases short, with 13 bases between. The CDR3 DNA follows: TGTGCCAGCAGTTTTGTCGCCGGAGTAGGGGCCAACGTCCTGACTTTC. Translated: CASSFVAGVGANVLTF.

The rearrangement joins TRBV9 to TRBJ2-3; D might be TRBD1 (6 bases). Trimming removed 4 bases from V and 6 bases from J, with 21 bases in between. This CDR3 is built from 16 residues. Germline V gene lookup returns CDR1 SGDLS and CDR2 YYNGEE. The CDR3 DNA reads as TGTGCCAGCAGCCCAGGGGTGAGGCACACATTGGATACGCAGTATTTT. It codes for CASSPGVRHTLDTQYF.

V is TRBV29-1 and J is TRBJ1-2; TRBD1 is a possible D gene (5 bases). CDR1 is SQVTM and CDR2 is ANQGSEA in the germline V gene. Trimming took 3 bases from V and 2 from J, leaving 16 bases between them. This CDR3 has 15 amino acids. DNA for the CDR3: TGCAGCGTTGATCGTTTCAGGGATTCGAACTATGGCTACACCTTC. It is translated as CSVDRFRDSNYGYTF.